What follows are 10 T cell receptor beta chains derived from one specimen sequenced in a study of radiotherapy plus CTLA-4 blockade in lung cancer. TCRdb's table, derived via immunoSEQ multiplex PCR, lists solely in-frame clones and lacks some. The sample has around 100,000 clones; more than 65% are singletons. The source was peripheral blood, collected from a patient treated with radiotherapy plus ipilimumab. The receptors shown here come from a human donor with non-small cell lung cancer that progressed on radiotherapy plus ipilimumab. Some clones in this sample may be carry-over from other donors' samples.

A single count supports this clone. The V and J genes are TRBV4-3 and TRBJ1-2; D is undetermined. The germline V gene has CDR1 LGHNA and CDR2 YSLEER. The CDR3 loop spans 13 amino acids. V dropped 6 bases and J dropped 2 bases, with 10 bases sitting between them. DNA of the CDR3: TGCGCCAGCAGTATTACAGTAAACTATGGCTACACCTTC. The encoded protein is CASSITVNYGYTF.

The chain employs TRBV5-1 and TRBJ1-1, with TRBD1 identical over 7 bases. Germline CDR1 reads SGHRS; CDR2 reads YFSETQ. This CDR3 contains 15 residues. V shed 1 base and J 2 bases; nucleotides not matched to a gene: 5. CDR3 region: CASSLFGQDNTEAFF. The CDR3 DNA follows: TGCGCCAGCAGCTTGTTCGGACAGGACAACACTGAAGCTTTCTTT.

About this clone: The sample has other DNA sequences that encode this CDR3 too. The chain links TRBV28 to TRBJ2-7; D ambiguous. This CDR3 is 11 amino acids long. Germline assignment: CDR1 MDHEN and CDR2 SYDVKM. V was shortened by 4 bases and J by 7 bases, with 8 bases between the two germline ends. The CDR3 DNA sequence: TGTGCCAGCAGTTCTCCCAGGGAGCAGTACTTC. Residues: CASSSPREQYF.

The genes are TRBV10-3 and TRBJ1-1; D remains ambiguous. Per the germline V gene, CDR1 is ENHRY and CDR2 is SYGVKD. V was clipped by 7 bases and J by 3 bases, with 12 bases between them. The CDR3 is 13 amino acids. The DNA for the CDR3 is TGTGCCATCAAGGCCCTTTCGGACACTGAAGCTTTCTTT. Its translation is CAIKALSDTEAFF.

The CDR3 spells CASSLGSNNEKLFF. CDR3 bases: TGCGCCAGCAGCTTGGGGAGTAATAATGAAAAACTGTTTTTT. This rearrangement joins TRBV5-1 to TRBJ1-4, with D uncertain. The V end lost 0 bases, the J end lost 4 bases, and 7 bases lay between the germline ends. Germline V gene lookup returns CDR1 SGHRS and CDR2 YFSETQ. The CDR3 loop spans 14 amino acids. Full variable domain (rest looked up from reference TRBV5-1 and TRBJ1-4): KAGVTQTPRYLIKTRGQQVTLSCSPISGHRSVSWYQQTPGQGLQFLFEYFSETQRNKGNFPGRFSGRQFSNSRSEMNVSTLELGDSALYLCASSLGSNNEKLFFGSGTQLSVL.

The CDR3 here is CASSAYNQGPSGYTF. The CDR3 DNA is TGTGCCAGTAGTGCGTACAACCAGGGGCCTTCCGGCTACACCTTC. The chain carries TRBV19 and TRBJ1-2, with a tentative D call TRBD1 (6 bases). The V and J ends lost 5 bases and 8 bases respectively, with 21 bases between them. Germline V lookup: CDR1 LNHDA, CDR2 SQIVND (reference sequence). This CDR3 contains 15 residues.

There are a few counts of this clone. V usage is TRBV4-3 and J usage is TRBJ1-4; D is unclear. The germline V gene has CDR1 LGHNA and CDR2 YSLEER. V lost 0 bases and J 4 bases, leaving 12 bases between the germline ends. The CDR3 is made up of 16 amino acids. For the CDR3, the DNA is TGCGCCAGCAGCCAAGACGTGCGACGGAATAATGAAAAACTGTTTTTT. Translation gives CASSQDVRRNNEKLFF.

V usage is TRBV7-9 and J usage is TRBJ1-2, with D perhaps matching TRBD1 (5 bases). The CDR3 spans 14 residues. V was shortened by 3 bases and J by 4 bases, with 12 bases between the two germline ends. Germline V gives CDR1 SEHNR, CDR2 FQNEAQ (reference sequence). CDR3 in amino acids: CASSLQGTIYGYTF. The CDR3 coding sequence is TGTGCCAGCAGCTTGCAGGGAACTATCTATGGCTACACCTTC.

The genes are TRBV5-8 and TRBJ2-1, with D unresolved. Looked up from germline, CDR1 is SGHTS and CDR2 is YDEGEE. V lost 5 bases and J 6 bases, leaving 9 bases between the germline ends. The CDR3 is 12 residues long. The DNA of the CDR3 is TGTGCCAGCAGACCGTCAGGCAATGAGCAGTTCTTC. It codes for CASRPSGNEQFF.

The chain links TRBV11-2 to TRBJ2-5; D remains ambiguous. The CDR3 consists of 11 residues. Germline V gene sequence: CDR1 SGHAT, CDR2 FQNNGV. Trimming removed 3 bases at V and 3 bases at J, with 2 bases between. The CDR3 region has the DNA TGTGCCAGCAGCTTGAAAGAGACCCAGTACTTC. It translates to CASSLKETQYF.